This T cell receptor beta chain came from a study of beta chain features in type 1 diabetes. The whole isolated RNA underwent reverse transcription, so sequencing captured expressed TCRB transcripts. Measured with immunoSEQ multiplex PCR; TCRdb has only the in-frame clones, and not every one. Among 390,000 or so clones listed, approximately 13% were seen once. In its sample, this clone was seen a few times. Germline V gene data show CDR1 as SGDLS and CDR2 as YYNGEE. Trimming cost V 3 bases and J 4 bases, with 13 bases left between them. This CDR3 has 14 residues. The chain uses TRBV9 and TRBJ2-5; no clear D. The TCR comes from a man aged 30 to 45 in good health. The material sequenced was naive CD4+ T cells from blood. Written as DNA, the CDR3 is TGTGCCAGCAGCGCAGTACCAGACTCAGAGACCCAGTACTTC. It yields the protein CASSAVPDSETQYF.